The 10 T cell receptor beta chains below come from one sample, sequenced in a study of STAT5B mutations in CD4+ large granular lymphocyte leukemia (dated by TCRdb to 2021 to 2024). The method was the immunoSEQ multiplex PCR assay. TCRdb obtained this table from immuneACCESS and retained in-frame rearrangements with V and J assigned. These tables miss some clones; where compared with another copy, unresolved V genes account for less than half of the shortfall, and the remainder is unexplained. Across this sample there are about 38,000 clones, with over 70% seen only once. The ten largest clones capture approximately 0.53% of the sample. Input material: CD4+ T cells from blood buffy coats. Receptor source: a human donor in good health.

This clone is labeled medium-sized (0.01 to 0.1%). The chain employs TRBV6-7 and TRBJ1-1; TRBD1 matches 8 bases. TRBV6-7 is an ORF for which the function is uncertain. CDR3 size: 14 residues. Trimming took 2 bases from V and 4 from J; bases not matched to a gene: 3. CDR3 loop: CASSYPGQGTEAFF. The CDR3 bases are TGTGCCAGCAGTTACCCTGGACAGGGCACTGAAGCTTTCTTT.

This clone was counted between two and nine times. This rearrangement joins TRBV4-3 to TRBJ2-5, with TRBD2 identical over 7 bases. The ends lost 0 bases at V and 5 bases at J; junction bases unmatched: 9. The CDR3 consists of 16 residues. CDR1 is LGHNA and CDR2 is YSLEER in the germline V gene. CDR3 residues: CASSQERRTRWETQYF. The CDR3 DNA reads TGCGCCAGCAGCCAAGAAAGACGGACTAGGTGGGAGACCCAGTACTTC.

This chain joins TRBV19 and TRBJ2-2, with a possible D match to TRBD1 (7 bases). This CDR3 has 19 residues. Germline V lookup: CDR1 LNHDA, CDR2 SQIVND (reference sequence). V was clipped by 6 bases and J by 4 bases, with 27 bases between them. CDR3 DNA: TGTGCCAGTAGATCCTACATAGGGGGCGGTTTCGGGAGCACCGGGGAGCTGTTTTTT. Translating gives CASRSYIGGGFGSTGELFF.

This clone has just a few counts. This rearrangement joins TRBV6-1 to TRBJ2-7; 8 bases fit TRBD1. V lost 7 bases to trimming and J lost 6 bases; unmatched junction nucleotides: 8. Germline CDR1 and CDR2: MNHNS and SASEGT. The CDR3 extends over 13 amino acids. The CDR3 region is CASTTGTGFEQYF. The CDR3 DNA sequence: TGTGCCAGCACCACCGGGACAGGTTTCGAGCAGTACTTC.

In DNA, the CDR3 is TGTGCCAGCAGCACCAGGACAGGGGGCTATACTGAAGGGTTCGAGCAGTACTTC. Protein product: CASSTRTGGYTEGFEQYF. This chain connects TRBV7-8 to TRBJ2-7; 11 bases fit TRBD1. V lost 5 bases and J lost 6; bases outside the gene matches: 18. CDR3 length: 18 amino acids. The germline V gene has CDR1 SGHVS and CDR2 FQNEAQ.

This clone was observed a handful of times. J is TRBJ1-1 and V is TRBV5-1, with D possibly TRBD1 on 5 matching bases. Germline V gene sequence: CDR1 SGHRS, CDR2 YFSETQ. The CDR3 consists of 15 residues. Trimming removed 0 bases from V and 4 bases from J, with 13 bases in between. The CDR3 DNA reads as TGCGCCAGCAGCTTGGTGCCGGGAGGGGTCACTGAAGCTTTCTTT. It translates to CASSLVPGGVTEAFF.

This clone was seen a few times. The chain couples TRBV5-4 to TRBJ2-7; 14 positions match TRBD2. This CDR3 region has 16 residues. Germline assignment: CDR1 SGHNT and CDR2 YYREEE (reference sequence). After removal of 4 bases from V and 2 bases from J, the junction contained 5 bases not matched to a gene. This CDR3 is CASSQTSGGATYEQYF. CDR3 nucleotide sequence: TGTGCCAGCAGCCAGACTAGCGGGGGGGCCACCTACGAGCAGTACTTC.

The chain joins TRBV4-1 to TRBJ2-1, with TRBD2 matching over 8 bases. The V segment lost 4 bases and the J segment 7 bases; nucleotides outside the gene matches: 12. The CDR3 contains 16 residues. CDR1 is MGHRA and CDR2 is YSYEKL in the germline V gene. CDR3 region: CASSPNSGDLFNEQFF. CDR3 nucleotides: TGCGCCAGCAGCCCGAATAGCGGGGACCTCTTTAATGAGCAGTTCTTC.

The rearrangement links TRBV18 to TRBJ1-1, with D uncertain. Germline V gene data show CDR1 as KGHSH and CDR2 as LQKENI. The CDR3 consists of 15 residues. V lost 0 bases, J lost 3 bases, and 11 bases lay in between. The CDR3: CASSPPGRQDTEAFF. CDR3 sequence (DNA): TGTGCCAGCTCACCACCCGGACGGCAGGACACTGAAGCTTTCTTT.

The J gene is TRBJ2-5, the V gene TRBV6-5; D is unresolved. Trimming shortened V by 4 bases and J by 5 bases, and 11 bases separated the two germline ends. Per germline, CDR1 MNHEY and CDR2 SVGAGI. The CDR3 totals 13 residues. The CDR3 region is CASSLTIRETQYF. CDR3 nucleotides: TGTGCCAGCAGTTTGACCATCCGCGAGACCCAGTACTTC.